These 13 T cell receptor beta chains were all obtained from the same sample, sequenced in a study of T-cell memory formation after mild COVID-19. MiXCR was run by TCRdb on the 5' RACE reads, yielding one entry per CDR3 protein. The table lists roughly 620,000 distinct CDR3 sequences, about a sixth of them singletons. Sample: PBMCs or a T cell subset sorted from them (not recorded which). These receptors originate from an adult woman who had mild COVID-19 (a few samples of this study predate the infection). Cell type and time point are not known.

This clonotype has a count of ten or more. The CDR3 protein is CAGGGNSYEQYF. The DNA for the CDR3 is TGTGCCGGAGGGGGAAACTCCTACGAGCAGTACTTC. The chain couples TRBV7-6 to TRBJ2-7; D tentatively reads TRBD1 or TRBD2 (6 bases each). Germline CDR1 SGHVS, CDR2 FNYEAQ. There are 12 residues in the CDR3. Trimming took off 11 bases at V and 0 bases at J, with 11 bases between the two ends.

The J gene is TRBJ2-5, the V gene TRBV27; D remains unclear. The V and J ends lost 2 bases and 5 bases respectively, with 12 bases between them. This CDR3 has 14 residues. The germline V gene has CDR1 MNHEY and CDR2 SMNVEV (reference sequence). CDR3 amino acids: CASSLRPPPETQYF. In nucleotides, the CDR3 is TGTGCCAGCAGTTTACGGCCCCCACCGGAGACCCAGTACTTC.

V gene TRBV15 combines with J gene TRBJ2-1; D is ambiguous. Trimming took 3 bases from V and 9 from J, leaving 9 bases between them. Germline lookup yields CDR1 LNHNV and CDR2 YYDKDF (reference sequence). The CDR3 sequence is 12 residues long. CDR3 in amino acids: CATSSLGFEQFF. The DNA for the CDR3 is TGTGCCACCAGCAGTTTAGGGTTTGAGCAGTTCTTC.

The sample holds a few counts of this clonotype. V and J are TRBV5-5 and TRBJ2-7; 8 positions agree with TRBD2. CDR1 and CDR2 (germline): SGHKS, YYEKEE (reference sequence). The length of the CDR3 is 15 residues. The V and J ends lost 1 base and 3 bases, in that order; junction bases with no gene match: 6. CDR3 region: CASSLSSGSGYEQYF. For the CDR3, the DNA is TGTGCCAGCAGCTTGTCGAGCGGGAGTGGCTACGAGCAGTACTTC.

This sequence joins TRBV5-1 and TRBJ1-2, with D maybe TRBD1 (6 bases). The germline V and J ends were trimmed by 4 bases and 1 base, with 20 bases remaining between them. The CDR3 is made up of 17 amino acids. Germline V gene data show CDR1 as SGHRS and CDR2 as YFSETQ. The CDR3 region is CASSPGGSGASNYGYTF. The CDR3 DNA follows: TGCGCCAGCAGCCCTGGAGGGTCAGGGGCAAGTAACTATGGCTACACCTTC.

This clonotype has more than one count but fewer than ten. The chain is built from TRBV3-1 and TRBJ1-2; tentative D call: TRBD1 (5 bases). Germline V CDR1 and CDR2: LGHDT, YNNKEL (reference sequence). The length of the CDR3 is 17 residues. The germline V and J ends were trimmed by 0 bases and 2 bases, with 16 bases remaining between them. The CDR3 reads CASSQDEITGTNYGYTF. In DNA form, the CDR3 reads TGTGCCAGCAGCCAAGACGAGATCACCGGGACGAACTATGGCTACACCTTC.

This clonotype was detected a few times. The V and J genes are TRBV6-5 and TRBJ1-3; TRBD1 might be the D (5 bases). Trimming took off 4 bases at V and 1 base at J, with 8 bases between the two ends. The CDR3 consists of 14 residues. The germline CDR1 and CDR2 sequences are MNHEY and SVGAGI. DNA for the CDR3: TGTGCCAGCAGTTCGACAGTTTCTGGAAACACCATATATTTT. This translates into CASSSTVSGNTIYF.

About this clonotype: An end of the junction does not agree with germline; a read error may underlie this. The genes are TRBV7-8 and TRBJ2-7, with D possibly matching TRBD1 (5 bases). Germline CDR1 is SGHVS and CDR2 is FQNEAQ. This CDR3 spans 15 amino acids. CDR3 residues: CATSLLLTVGHEQYF. CDR3 DNA: TGTGCCACCAGCCTCTTGTTGACAGTTGGCCACGAGCAGTACTTC.

The chain has TRBV5-6 and TRBJ2-3; 10 nucleotides line up with TRBD1. With V trimmed by 1 base and J by 4 bases, 9 bases remained unmatched. This CDR3 comprises 17 residues. Germline V gene sequence: CDR1 SGHDT, CDR2 YYEEEE. The CDR3 spells CASSLSVRDRGADTQYF. As DNA, the CDR3 is TGTGCCAGCAGCTTGTCGGTCCGGGACAGGGGTGCAGATACGCAGTATTTT.

This clonotype was picked up a small number of times. J is TRBJ2-3 and V is TRBV5-1, with 7 bases lining up with TRBD1. CDR3 size: 13 residues. Trimming took 5 bases from V and 2 from J; bases not matched to a gene: 2. CDR1 is SGHRS, CDR2 YFSETQ, per germline. This CDR3 is CASRDRDTDTQYF. The CDR3 bases are TGCGCCAGCAGAGACAGGGACACAGATACGCAGTATTTT.

The chain uses TRBV6-2 or TRBV6-3 and TRBJ2-7; 7 positions agree with TRBD1. Trimming cost V 0 bases and J 6 bases; bases outside gene matches: 8. CDR1 is MNHEY and CDR2 is SVGEGT in the germline V gene. The CDR3 loop spans 15 amino acids. The CDR3 here is CASSYSTGNIGEQYF. The CDR3 coding sequence is TGTGCCAGCAGTTACTCGACAGGGAACATTGGCGAGCAGTACTTC.

CDR3: CASSLVEGLTDTQYF. The CDR3 nucleotides are TGTGCCAGCAGTTTAGTGGAGGGGCTCACAGATACGCAGTATTTT. V and J are TRBV12-3 or TRBV12-4 and TRBJ2-3; a weak D match, TRBD2 (6 bases). V was cut by 1 base and J by 2 bases, with 10 bases left in between. The CDR3 has 15 amino acids.

The chain has TRBV12-3 or TRBV12-4 and TRBJ2-3; D is tentatively TRBD1 or TRBD2 (5 bases each). This CDR3 spans 16 amino acids. V was pared by 6 bases and J by 0 bases, with 16 bases between. The CDR3 spells CASSVSGTSSTDTQYF. The CDR3, as DNA: TGTGCCAGCAGCGTATCGGGGACCTCTAGCACAGATACGCAGTATTTT.